This passage covers 2 T cell receptor beta chains from one sample sequenced in a study of T cell responses to AZD1222 COVID-19 vaccine. This table comes from immunoSEQ multiplex PCR, and its TCRdb copy is limited to in-frame clones, with some not included. The table includes around 160,000 clones, 82% detected once. The specimen comprised peripheral blood, sampled on day 0 of MenACWY control vaccination. The receptors were sampled from an adult in good health.

This clone was observed a few times. The rearrangement links TRBV2 to TRBJ2-7; TRBD2 matches 8 bases. V gave up 6 bases and J gave up 2 bases; unmatched junction bases: 6. The CDR3 has 14 residues. Germline CDR1 is SNHLY and CDR2 is FYNNEI. This CDR3 reads CASRGRGAPYEQYV. CDR3 sequence (DNA): TGTGCCAGCAGAGGGCGGGGGGCCCCCTACGAGCAGTACGTC.

This CDR3 is CASSIDPAYANTGELFF. CDR3 sequence (DNA): TGTGCCAGTAGTATAGATCCAGCGTACGCGAACACCGGGGAGCTGTTTTTT. This chain uses TRBV19 with TRBJ2-2; D is uncertain. Trimming stripped 0 bases from V and 0 bases from J, with 11 bases between. The CDR3 length is 17 residues. The germline V gene has CDR1 LNHDA and CDR2 SQIVND (reference sequence).